This T cell receptor (beta chain) came from a study of CD8 T cells in ankylosing spondylitis. CDR3 length: 15 residues. Germline V gene sequence: CDR1 SGHRS, CDR2 YFSETQ. The V end was cut by 2 bases, the J end by 3 bases, with 14 bases between. 5'-RACE, quantitative and with molecular barcodes, yielded the TCR beta libraries. TCRdb processed the 5' RACE reads anew with MiXCR; each CDR3 protein has one entry. The sample holds about 240,000 distinct CDR3 sequences, approximately 12% seen once. The study, taken as a whole, reports: Relatively rare in peripheral blood, disease-linked clones were also CD8+. Matched synovial fluid from ankylosing spondylitis patients was reported to be enriched for disease-linked clones.

Comments on this clonotype: No antigen is known for it.

The sequenced material came from blood, either unsorted or a sorted T cell fraction (not recorded which). This sequence joins TRBV5-1 and TRBJ1-1; D is perhaps TRBD1 (6 bases). The TCR originated in a male donor with ankylosing spondylitis or in good health (not recorded which). CDR3 nucleotide sequence: TGCGCCAGCAGCTTCGACTCCAGGGGTGACACTGAAGCTTTCTTT. Amino acids: CASSFDSRGDTEAFF. The full variable domain, with the rest looked up from reference TRBV5-1 and TRBJ1-1, is KAGVTQTPRYLIKTRGQQVTLSCSPISGHRSVSWYQQTPGQGLQFLFEYFSETQRNKGNFPGRFSGRQFSNSRSEMNVSTLELGDSALYLCASSFDSRGDTEAFFGQGTRLTVV.